Each of the 28 T cell receptor beta chains below was sequenced from the same sample in a study of blood T cell repertoires in COVID-19. Generated by immunoSEQ multiplex PCR, the TCRdb table keeps only in-frame clones and is missing some. The data hold 250,000 or so clones, with approximately 84% observed a single time. Sequenced: PBMCs or T cells enriched from blood (not recorded which). The receptors come from a man aged 45 to 65 who had recovered from COVID-19.

This clone was detected only a few times. The chain recombines TRBV27 with TRBJ2-7, with 11 bases identical to TRBD2. The CDR3 is 13 amino acids. Germline assignment: CDR1 MNHEY and CDR2 SMNVEV (reference sequence). The V gene end was trimmed by 10 bases and the J gene end by 6 bases; junction bases not matched to a gene: 8. The CDR3 nucleotides are TGTGCCACCCAGAAACTAGCGGGAGTCGAGCAGTACTTC. This translates into CATQKLAGVEQYF.

CDR3 region: CASRQGLDTEAFF. The CDR3 coding sequence is TGTGCCAGCAGGCAGGGATTAGACACTGAAGCTTTCTTT. The chain is built from TRBV27 and TRBJ1-1; the D gene is possibly TRBD1 (5 bases). Trimming cost V 6 bases and J 3 bases, with 11 bases left between them. The CDR3 has 13 residues. The V gene's germline CDR1 is MNHEY and CDR2 SMNVEV (reference sequence).

The chain has TRBV19 and TRBJ1-5, with D perhaps TRBD1 (5 bases). V gave up 4 bases and J gave up 0 bases, with 10 bases separating them. CDR3 length equals 15 residues. Germline values: CDR1 LNHDA, CDR2 SQIVND (reference sequence). The CDR3, as DNA: TGTGCCAGTAGTAATTTTCAGGGTAGCAATCAGCCCCAGCATTTT. It encodes CASSNFQGSNQPQHF.

The table lists this clone with a count of one. The rearrangement joins TRBV5-1 to TRBJ2-4; no firm D call. This CDR3 spans 16 amino acids. The germline CDR1 and CDR2 sequences are SGHRS and YFSETQ. V was cut by 4 bases and J by 1 base, with 15 bases left in between. CDR3 in DNA: TGCGCCAGCAGCCCCCCGCTCGGTTGGGCCAAAAACATTCAGTACTTC. Its protein is CASSPPLGWAKNIQYF.

The chain couples TRBV21-1 to TRBJ2-3; the table's D call TRBD2 went unverified against the DNA. TRBV21-1 is a pseudogene segment. The CDR3 totals 16 residues. CDR3 DNA sequence: TGTGCCAGCAGCATAAAGAGTTCCCCTGGTCCAGATACGCAGTATTTT. It specifies CASSIKSSPGPDTQYF.

The gene calls are TRBV29-1 and TRBJ2-1; 11 nucleotides agree with TRBD1. Trimming at V came to 7 bases and at J to 2 bases, leaving 1 base not matched to a gene. Per the germline V gene, CDR1 is SQVTM and CDR2 is ANQGSEA. CDR3 length: 13 residues. The CDR3 protein is CSGGQGAYNEQFF. In DNA form, the CDR3 reads TGCAGCGGGGGACAGGGGGCCTACAATGAGCAGTTCTTC.

The J gene is TRBJ1-1, the V gene TRBV28; no definite D call. Trimming pared 7 bases from V and 1 base from J, leaving 13 bases between. The CDR3 totals 14 residues. Germline V gene lookup returns CDR1 MDHEN and CDR2 SYDVKM. The CDR3 region has the DNA TGTGCCAGCATTTTGAAACAGTCGAACACTGAAGCTTTCTTT. It codes for CASILKQSNTEAFF.

The CDR3 is CASFLGQGREQFF. The CDR3 DNA sequence: TGTGCCAGCTTCCTGGGACAGGGACGTGAGCAGTTCTTC. This rearrangement joins TRBV6-5 to TRBJ2-1; TRBD1 matches at 9 bases. Germline CDR1 and CDR2: MNHEY and SVGAGI. CDR3 length: 13 residues. V lost 8 bases and J lost 9; bases outside the gene matches: 8.

The chain recombines TRBV29-1 with TRBJ1-5; D is perhaps TRBD1 (5 bases). V was shortened by 5 bases and J by 1 base, with 9 bases between the two germline ends. The CDR3 is made up of 13 amino acids. Germline V gene lookup returns CDR1 SQVTM and CDR2 ANQGSEA. The CDR3 sequence is CSVNGGSNQPQHF. CDR3 coding DNA: TGCAGCGTTAACGGGGGAAGCAATCAGCCCCAGCATTTT.

J is TRBJ1-3 and V is TRBV11-2; D remains unclear. In germline, CDR1 is SGHAT, CDR2 FQNNGV. V dropped 1 base and J dropped 0 bases, with 10 bases sitting between them. The CDR3 has 16 residues. For the CDR3, the DNA is TGTGCCAGCAGCTTAGTATCCGCGGGCTCTGGAAACACCATATATTTT. It codes for CASSLVSAGSGNTIYF.

V is TRBV18 and J is TRBJ1-1; D uncertain. Germline V gene data show CDR1 as KGHSH and CDR2 as LQKENI. The length of the CDR3 is 13 residues. With 5 bases removed from V and 0 bases from J, the gap between germline ends came to 7 bases. In nucleotides, the CDR3 is TGTGCCAGCTCAACGTACATGAACACTGAAGCTTTCTTT. Amino acid sequence: CASSTYMNTEAFF.

The rearrangement links TRBV6-2 or TRBV6-3 to TRBJ1-3; 7 bases fit TRBD1. CDR1 and CDR2 (germline): MNHEY, SVGEGT. Germline trimming cut 5 bases from V and 2 bases from J; bases unmatched to any gene: 6. The CDR3 runs 15 residues. The CDR3 protein is CASSRDRATGNTIYF. CDR3 coding DNA: TGTGCCAGCAGTCGCGACAGGGCCACTGGAAACACCATATATTTT.

In DNA, the CDR3 is TGTGCCAGCAGTTTGGGGGGGGCGAATAGCAATCAGCCCCAGCATTTT. Protein product: CASSLGGANSNQPQHF. This chain connects TRBV28 to TRBJ1-5; maybe TRBD1 (6 bases). Trimming removed 3 bases at V and 0 bases at J, with 12 bases between. Germline V lookup: CDR1 MDHEN, CDR2 SYDVKM. The length of the CDR3 is 16 residues. The full variable domain, in which reference TRBV28 and TRBJ1-5 provide the parts outside the CDR3, is DVKVTQSSRYLVKRTGEKVFLECVQDMDHENMFWYRQDPGLGLRLIYFSYDVKMKEKGDIPEGYSVSREKKERFSLILESASTNQTSMYLCASSLGGANSNQPQHFGDGTRLSIL.

The genes are TRBV2 and TRBJ1-6, with TRBD1 identical over 9 bases. Germline V gene data show CDR1 as SNHLY and CDR2 as FYNNEI. The CDR3 runs 15 residues. V was clipped by 4 bases and J by 4 bases; unmatched bases: 2. The CDR3 DNA follows: TGTGCCAGCAGTGGGACAGGGGATTATAATTCACCCCTCCACTTT. Protein sequence: CASSGTGDYNSPLHF. The entire variable domain, with the rest obtained from reference TRBV2 and TRBJ1-6, is as follows: EPEVTQTPSHQVTQMGQEVILRCVPISNHLYFYWYRQILGQKVEFLVSFYNNEISEKSEIFDDQFSVERPDGSNFTLKIRSTKLEDSAMYFCASSGTGDYNSPLHFGNGTRLTVT.

The CDR3 loop is CASRTGAGREYF. The CDR3 nucleotides are TGTGCCAGCAGGACAGGGGCAGGGAGAGAGTACTTC. The gene calls are TRBV27 and TRBJ2-7, with 8 bases matching TRBD1. The CDR3 loop spans 12 amino acids. Unmatched junction bases numbered 9, after V lost 6 bases and J lost 11 bases. CDR1 is MNHEY, CDR2 SMNVEV, per germline (reference sequence).

The sample holds one count of this clone. The gene calls are TRBV5-1 and TRBJ2-5; tentative D call: TRBD1 (6 bases). The CDR3 covers 14 residues. V was shortened by 4 bases and J by 5 bases, with 15 bases between the two germline ends. Germline CDR1 reads SGHRS; CDR2 reads YFSETQ. The CDR3 is CASSPRPGVETQYF. The CDR3 region has the DNA TGCGCCAGCAGCCCCCGCCCAGGGGTCGAGACCCAGTACTTC.

The rearrangement links TRBV4-1 to TRBJ1-2; possible D gene TRBD1, 6 bases. CDR1 is MGHRA, CDR2 YSYEKL, per germline. The ends were cut back, 2 bases at V and 4 bases at J, with 14 bases in the middle. The CDR3 runs 15 residues. The CDR3 DNA is TGCGCCAGCAGCCAATGGGGGGGCGCGGGCTATGGCTACACCTTC. This translates into CASSQWGGAGYGYTF.

The chain has TRBV4-2 and TRBJ2-7; 10 bases match TRBD1. CDR1 LGHNA and CDR2 YNFKEQ come from the germline V gene. This CDR3 is 16 amino acids long. J lost 2 bases, V lost 3 bases, and 7 bases had no gene match. The CDR3 protein is CASSQTMTGGAYEQYF. The DNA of the CDR3 is TGTGCCAGCAGCCAGACCATGACAGGGGGCGCCTACGAGCAGTACTTC.

The chain recombines TRBV19 with TRBJ2-3; no clear D. CDR1 and CDR2 from the germline V gene are LNHDA and SQIVND (reference sequence). The CDR3 length is 14 residues. V was trimmed by 3 bases and J by 6 bases, leaving 13 bases between them. The CDR3: CASSIGLKPDTQYF. The DNA for the CDR3 is TGTGCCAGTAGTATTGGGCTGAAGCCCGATACGCAGTATTTT. The full variable domain, its missing parts supplied by reference TRBV19 and TRBJ2-3, is DGGITQSPKYLFRKEGQNVTLSCEQNLNHDAMYWYRQDPGQGLRLIYYSQIVNDFQKGDIAEGYSVSREKKESFPLTVTSAQKNPTAFYLCASSIGLKPDTQYFGPGTRLTVL.

This clone was counted once. The chain employs TRBV11-2 and TRBJ1-4; D is unresolved. This CDR3 comprises 13 residues. Germline CDR1 SGHAT, CDR2 FQNNGV. With 1 base removed from V and 4 bases from J, the gap between germline ends came to 4 bases. CDR3 in DNA: TGTGCCAGCAGCTTAGCGGGTAATGAAAAACTGTTTTTT. It specifies CASSLAGNEKLFF. Complete variable domain (other parts from reference TRBV11-2 and TRBJ1-4): EAGVAQSPRYKIIEKRQSVAFWCNPISGHATLYWYQQILGQGPKLLIQFQNNGVVDDSQLPKDRFSAERLKGVDSTLKIQPAKLEDSAVYLCASSLAGNEKLFFGSGTQLSVL.

V usage is TRBV7-2 and J usage is TRBJ2-7; 11 bases are a match to TRBD2. Germline lookup yields CDR1 SGHTA and CDR2 FQGNSA. V shed 7 bases and J 7 bases; nucleotides not matched to a gene: 9. The CDR3 loop spans 14 amino acids. The CDR3 sequence: CASNLLAGGSEQYF. CDR3 coding DNA: TGTGCCAGCAACCTCCTAGCGGGAGGTAGTGAGCAGTACTTC. The full variable domain, completed using reference TRBV7-2 and TRBJ2-7, is GAGVSQSPSNKVTEKGKDVELRCDPISGHTALYWYRQSLGQGLEFLIYFQGNSAPDKSGLPSDRFSAERTGGSVSTLTIQRTQQEDSAVYLCASNLLAGGSEQYFGPGTRLTVT.

This clone was detected only a few times. This chain links TRBV30 with TRBJ1-6; no clear D gene. V gave up 4 bases and J gave up 7 bases, with 8 bases separating them. Germline-derived CDR1 and CDR2 are GTSNPN and SVGIG (reference sequence). The CDR3 is made up of 12 amino acids. DNA for the CDR3: TGTGCCTGGAAATCGGGGAATTCACCCCTCCACTTT. It codes for CAWKSGNSPLHF.

The chain is built from TRBV15 and TRBJ1-2; TRBD1 matches at 10 bases. There are 18 residues in the CDR3. Trimming took 5 bases from V and 2 from J; bases not matched to a gene: 14. The germline gives CDR1 LNHNV, CDR2 YYDKDF (reference sequence). This chain's CDR3 is CATSLTRDRGEKNYGYTF. The CDR3 bases are TGTGCCACCAGCCTCACGCGGGACAGGGGCGAAAAGAACTATGGCTACACCTTC.

V and J are TRBV28 and TRBJ1-2, with a tentative D call TRBD1 (6 bases). Germline loops: CDR1 MDHEN, CDR2 SYDVKM. V lost 8 bases and J 8 bases, leaving 15 bases between the germline ends. The CDR3 spans 12 residues. The CDR3 protein is CASGRGARGYTF. CDR3 nucleotide sequence: TGTGCCAGCGGGAGGGGGGCCCGGGGCTACACCTTC.

The chain joins TRBV5-1 to TRBJ2-3; perhaps TRBD2 as D (5 bases). Trimming pared 4 bases from V and 2 bases from J, leaving 11 bases between. Germline V gives CDR1 SGHRS, CDR2 YFSETQ. The CDR3 extends over 14 amino acids. CDR3 amino acids: CASSLEEDTDTQYF. The CDR3 nucleotides read TGCGCCAGCAGCCTGGAGGAGGACACAGATACGCAGTATTTT.

The table lists this clone with a few counts. The chain has TRBV27 and TRBJ2-7; 9 bases line up with TRBD1. The CDR3 length is 14 residues. Germline trimming cut 7 bases from V and 1 base from J; bases unmatched to any gene: 5. CDR1 is MNHEY, CDR2 SMNVEV, per germline (reference sequence). The CDR3 nucleotides are TGTGCCAGCAAGGCGGGGACAGGGTCCTACGAGCAGTACTTC. This encodes CASKAGTGSYEQYF.

This clone was recorded at least ten times. The gene calls are TRBV7-9 and TRBJ2-7; 7 nucleotides agree with TRBD2. The J segment lost 4 bases and the V segment lost 2 bases, leaving 8 bases of the junction unmatched. The CDR3 has 15 amino acids. CDR1 is SEHNR, CDR2 FQNEAQ, per germline (reference sequence). The DNA for the CDR3 is TGTGCCAGCAGCTTAAGCGGGGTCCCCGGGTACGAGCAGTACTTC. Residues: CASSLSGVPGYEQYF. Combining the CDR3 with reference TRBV7-9 and TRBJ2-7 gives the whole variable domain DTGVSQNPRHKITKRGQNVTFRCDPISEHNRLYWYRQTLGQGPEFLTYFQNEAQLEKSRLLSDRFSAERPKGSFSTLEIQRTEQGDSAMYLCASSLSGVPGYEQYFGPGTRLTVT.

Turning to this clone: The same CDR3 arises from other DNA sequences in this sample as well. The chain employs TRBV18 and TRBJ1-1; D is uncertain. The CDR3 sequence is 14 residues long. V was trimmed by 3 bases and J by 1 base, leaving 9 bases between them. Germline V gene data show CDR1 as KGHSH and CDR2 as LQKENI. Here the CDR3 DNA reads TGTGCCAGCTCACCGGGGAGAGGGAACACTGAAGCTTTCTTT. Translation gives CASSPGRGNTEAFF.